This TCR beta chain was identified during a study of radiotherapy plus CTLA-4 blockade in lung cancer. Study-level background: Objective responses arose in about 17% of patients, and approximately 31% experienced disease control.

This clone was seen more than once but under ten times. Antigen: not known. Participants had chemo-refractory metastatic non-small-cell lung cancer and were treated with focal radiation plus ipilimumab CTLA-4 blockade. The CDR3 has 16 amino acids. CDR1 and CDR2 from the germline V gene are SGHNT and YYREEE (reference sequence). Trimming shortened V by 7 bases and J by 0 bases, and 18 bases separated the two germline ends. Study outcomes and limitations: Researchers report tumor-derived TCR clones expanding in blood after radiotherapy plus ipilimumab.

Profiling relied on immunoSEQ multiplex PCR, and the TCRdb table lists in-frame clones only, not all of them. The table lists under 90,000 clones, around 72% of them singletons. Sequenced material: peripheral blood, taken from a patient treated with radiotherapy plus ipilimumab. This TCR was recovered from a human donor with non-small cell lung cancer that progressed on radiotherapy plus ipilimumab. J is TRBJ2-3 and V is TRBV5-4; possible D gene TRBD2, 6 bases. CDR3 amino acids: CASGHPSGPSTDTQYF. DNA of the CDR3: TGTGCCAGCGGCCACCCCAGCGGGCCCAGCACAGATACGCAGTATTTT.